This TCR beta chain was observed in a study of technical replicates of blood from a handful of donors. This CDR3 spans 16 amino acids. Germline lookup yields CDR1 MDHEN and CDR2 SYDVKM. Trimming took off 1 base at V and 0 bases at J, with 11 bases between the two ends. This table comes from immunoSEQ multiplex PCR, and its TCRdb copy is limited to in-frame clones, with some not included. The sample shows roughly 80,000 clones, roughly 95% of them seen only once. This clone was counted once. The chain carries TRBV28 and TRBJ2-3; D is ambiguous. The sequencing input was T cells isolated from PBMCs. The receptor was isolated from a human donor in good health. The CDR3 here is CASSLSSHASTDTQYF. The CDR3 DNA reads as TGTGCCAGCAGTTTATCTAGTCACGCTAGCACAGATACGCAGTATTTT.